A single sample is the source of the 29 T cell receptor beta chains below, sequenced in a study of CD8+ T cells in alopecia areata. Isolated RNA was reverse transcribed into cDNA used as the sequencing template. Profiling relied on immunoSEQ multiplex PCR, and the TCRdb table lists in-frame clones only, not all of them. The profile shows 150,000 to 200,000 clones, around 64% of them singletons. Treatment here: oral pan-JAK inhibitor, 5-10 mg twice daily. The sequences come from CD4+ T cells sorted from blood, collected around week 50, from a patient treated with tofacitinib. These receptors originate from a human donor with alopecia areata.

This chain connects TRBV19 to TRBJ2-2, with D possibly being TRBD1 (6 bases). The CDR3 covers 16 residues. The V gene's germline CDR1 is LNHDA and CDR2 SQIVND (reference sequence). V lost 8 bases to trimming and J lost 1 base, with 17 bases between them. The CDR3 protein is CASHTSGTRNTGELFF. CDR3 DNA sequence: TGTGCCAGTCATACCTCCGGGACACGGAACACCGGGGAGCTGTTTTTT.

The chain joins TRBV5-1 to TRBJ1-2; 12 bases align to TRBD1. The CDR3 sequence is 15 residues long. Losses at the gene ends were 6 bases for V and 7 bases for J; bases not matched to a gene: 10. From germline, CDR1 is SGHRS and CDR2 YFSETQ. The CDR3 region has the DNA TGCGCCAGCACCTCCGGGACAGGGGGCAGGAGTGGCTACACCTTC. Translation: CASTSGTGGRSGYTF.

The V and J genes are TRBV28 and TRBJ2-5; 8 nucleotides align to TRBD1. The CDR3 is made up of 15 amino acids. Per the germline V gene, CDR1 is MDHEN and CDR2 is SYDVKM. Trimming at V came to 7 bases and at J to 4 bases, leaving 11 bases not matched to a gene. This chain's CDR3 is CASTSPGTGGETQYF. The CDR3 DNA sequence: TGTGCCAGCACCAGCCCAGGGACAGGCGGAGAGACCCAGTACTTC.

The rearrangement links TRBV5-6 to TRBJ1-2; D is unclear. The CDR3 totals 11 residues. CDR1 SGHDT and CDR2 YYEEEE come from the germline V gene. Trimming left V 9 bases short and J 4 bases short, with 10 bases between. The CDR3 spells CATTRGYGYTF. Here the CDR3 DNA reads TGTGCCACGACGAGAGGCTATGGCTACACCTTC.

The chain recombines TRBV5-6 with TRBJ2-7; tentatively, D is TRBD2 (6 bases). With 4 bases removed from V and 4 bases from J, the gap between germline ends came to 15 bases. CDR1 and CDR2 from the germline V gene are SGHDT and YYEEEE. The CDR3 loop spans 14 amino acids. The DNA of the CDR3 is TGTGCCAGCAGCCCCGGGACTCACATATACGAGCAGTACTTC. Its translation: CASSPGTHIYEQYF.

The chain uses TRBV7-2 and TRBJ2-7; TRBD1 matches at 10 bases. Germline V lookup: CDR1 SGHTA, CDR2 FQGNSA. The CDR3 extends over 15 amino acids. The trim removed 5 bases at V and 7 bases at J, leaving 11 bases unmatched. In DNA, the CDR3 is TGTGCCAGCAGCCACCGACAGGGGGCGCCGCGGGAGCAGTACTTC. Encoded protein: CASSHRQGAPREQYF.

The J gene is TRBJ1-5, the V gene TRBV29-1; possible D gene TRBD1, 5 bases. From germline, CDR1 is SQVTM and CDR2 ANQGSEA. CDR3 length equals 12 residues. V lost 6 bases and J lost 6, with 12 bases in between. CDR3 nucleotide sequence: TGCAGCGTGGGGGACGGTTCTCAGCCCCAGCATTTT. Translation: CSVGDGSQPQHF.

The V gene is TRBV6-6, the J gene TRBJ1-6; 7 bases fit TRBD1. The CDR3 length is 14 residues. V lost 5 bases to trimming and J lost 11 bases; unmatched junction nucleotides: 9. The V gene's germline CDR1 is MNHNY and CDR2 SVGAGI (reference sequence). The CDR3 spells CASSDRPGGPPLHF. The CDR3 DNA is TGTGCCAGCAGTGACAGACCAGGGGGACCACCCCTCCACTTT.

The chain recombines TRBV28 with TRBJ1-2; TRBD1 might be the D (5 bases). With 5 bases removed from V and 0 bases from J, the gap between germline ends came to 16 bases. The CDR3 has 16 residues. The germline V gene encodes CDR1 MDHEN and CDR2 SYDVKM. The CDR3 nucleotides read TGTGCCAGCAGTAACGGGGGGGTCGCGGCTAACTATGGCTACACCTTC. Protein sequence: CASSNGGVAANYGYTF.

The rearrangement joins TRBV29-1 to TRBJ2-7; 7 nucleotides align to TRBD1. Germline loops: CDR1 SQVTM, CDR2 ANQGSEA. V dropped 4 bases and J dropped 3; count of bases not matched to a gene: 6. The CDR3 length is 13 residues. The CDR3 is CSVGRDSYYEQYF. CDR3 nucleotide sequence: TGCAGCGTTGGTAGGGACAGCTACTACGAGCAGTACTTC.

The chain employs TRBV6-1 and TRBJ1-4, with D unclear. This CDR3 region has 16 residues. Germline values: CDR1 MNHNS, CDR2 SASEGT. V lost 2 bases and J lost 0, with 10 bases in between. In nucleotides, the CDR3 is TGTGCCAGCAGTGAAAGGCCCGGAGCAACTAATGAAAAACTGTTTTTT. Protein sequence: CASSERPGATNEKLFF.

The chain combines TRBV15 with TRBJ2-3, with 7 bases fitting TRBD2. CDR1 and CDR2 (germline): LNHNV, YYDKDF (reference sequence). J was trimmed by 2 bases and V by 0 bases; bases with no gene match: 8. This CDR3 is 17 amino acids long. The CDR3 bases are TGTGCCACCAGCAGAGATGGCACTAGCGCGGCCACAGATACGCAGTATTTT. It codes for CATSRDGTSAATDTQYF.

This chain links TRBV7-3 with TRBJ2-5; 7 positions agree with TRBD2. CDR1 is SGHTA, CDR2 FQGTGA, per germline. The CDR3 consists of 15 residues. The trim removed 4 bases at V and 2 bases at J, leaving 7 bases unmatched. The CDR3 coding sequence is TGTGCCAGCAGCTCCATGGGGGGGTTGCAAGAGACCCAGTACTTC. It is translated as CASSSMGGLQETQYF.

The chain has TRBV2 and TRBJ1-2; D is unresolved. Germline V lookup: CDR1 SNHLY, CDR2 FYNNEI. The CDR3 runs 13 residues. V was pared by 1 base and J by 0 bases, with 3 bases between. This CDR3 reads CASSEGTNYGYTF. The CDR3 nucleotides read TGTGCCAGCAGTGAAGGTACTAACTATGGCTACACCTTC.

This clone has more than one count but fewer than ten. The V call is TRBV6-1, the J call TRBJ1-1; D call uncertain. The V gene's germline CDR1 is MNHNS and CDR2 SASEGT. V dropped 2 bases and J dropped 4 bases, with 11 bases sitting between them. The CDR3 is 14 amino acids. The CDR3 sequence is CASSESAPGTEAFF. In nucleotides, the CDR3 is TGTGCCAGCAGTGAAAGCGCGCCGGGCACTGAAGCTTTCTTT.

The chain uses TRBV18 and TRBJ2-7; D is unclear. CDR3 length equals 14 residues. Germline CDR1 and CDR2: KGHSH and LQKENI. V lost 3 bases, J lost 2 bases, and 11 bases lay in between. CDR3 amino acids: CASSPSWGTYEQYF. DNA of the CDR3: TGTGCCAGCTCACCGAGTTGGGGTACCTACGAGCAGTACTTC. Together with reference TRBV18 and TRBJ2-7, the CDR3 gives the full variable domain: NAGVMQNPRHLVRRRGQEARLRCSPMKGHSHVYWYRQLPEEGLKFMVYLQKENIIDESGMPKERFSAEFPKEGPSILRIQQVVRGDSAAYFCASSPSWGTYEQYFGPGTRLTVT.

The chain joins TRBV29-1 to TRBJ2-4, with D perhaps TRBD2 (5 bases). The CDR3 spans 12 residues. V was clipped by 3 bases and J by 8 bases, with 11 bases between them. Germline CDR1 SQVTM, CDR2 ANQGSEA. CDR3 region: CSVDEGFDIQYF. The CDR3 DNA is TGCAGCGTTGACGAGGGTTTCGACATTCAGTACTTC.

J is TRBJ1-2 and V is TRBV5-4, with a tentative D call TRBD1 (5 bases). This CDR3 is built from 13 residues. With 0 bases removed from V and 2 bases from J, the gap between germline ends came to 5 bases. Germline lookup yields CDR1 SGHNT and CDR2 YYREEE (reference sequence). The CDR3 nucleotides read TGTGCCAGCAGCTTGGGGGGGAACTATGGCTACACCTTC. Translated: CASSLGGNYGYTF. Filled out from reference TRBV5-4 and TRBJ1-2, the complete variable domain reads ETGVTQSPTHLIKTRGQQVTLRCSSQSGHNTVSWYQQALGQGPQFIFQYYREEENGRGNFPPRFSGLQFPNYSSELNVNALELDDSALYLCASSLGGNYGYTFGSGTRLTVV.

The chain has TRBV7-2 and TRBJ1-2; D remains ambiguous. Per the germline V gene, CDR1 is SGHTA and CDR2 is FQGNSA. The V end was cut by 2 bases, the J end by 7 bases, with 11 bases between. This CDR3 contains 13 residues. The CDR3 reads CASSLNRGGGYTF. The CDR3 region has the DNA TGTGCCAGCAGCTTAAATCGAGGAGGTGGCTACACCTTC.

This clone was observed many times. This sample includes further DNA sequences coding for the same CDR3. The chain combines TRBV7-7 with TRBJ2-1, with D perhaps being TRBD1 or TRBD2 (5 bases each). V lost 5 bases and J lost 6, with 11 bases in between. Germline assignment: CDR1 SSHAT and CDR2 FNYEAQ (reference sequence). The CDR3 extends over 13 amino acids. In DNA form, the CDR3 reads TGTGCCAGCAGCACGGGACGGGGCAATGAGCAGTTCTTC. It translates to CASSTGRGNEQFF. The variable domain in full, with the rest retrieved from reference TRBV7-7 and TRBJ2-1, is GAGVSQSPRYKVTKRGQDVTLRCDPISSHATLYWYQQALGQGPEFLTYFNYEAQPDKSGLPSDRFSAERPEGSISTLTIQRTEQRDSAMYRCASSTGRGNEQFFGPGTRLTVL.

The rearrangement joins TRBV30 to TRBJ1-2; 11 bases match TRBD1. V was clipped by 6 bases and J by 5 bases; unmatched bases: 5. Germline CDR1 is GTSNPN and CDR2 is SVGIG (reference sequence). This CDR3 has 13 amino acids. CDR3 bases: TGTGCCTGCCCGGGACAGGGGGTTTATGGCTACACCTTC. Its protein is CACPGQGVYGYTF.

The chain has TRBV27 and TRBJ1-6, with D possibly being TRBD1 (6 bases). The germline V and J ends were trimmed by 4 bases and 8 bases, with 15 bases remaining between them. The CDR3 totals 15 residues. Germline values: CDR1 MNHEY, CDR2 SMNVEV (reference sequence). Here the CDR3 DNA reads TGTGCCAGCAGTTCCTATACAGGGATGGATTCACCCCTCCACTTT. Protein: CASSSYTGMDSPLHF.

The gene calls are TRBV6-6 and TRBJ2-1; D gene unclear. The CDR3 is made up of 12 amino acids. Trimming pared 8 bases from V and 8 bases from J, leaving 13 bases between. CDR1 and CDR2 (germline): MNHNY, SVGAGI (reference sequence). CDR3: CASSTGFHEQFF. The CDR3 region has the DNA TGTGCCAGCTCTACGGGTTTTCATGAGCAGTTCTTC.

The J gene is TRBJ1-2, the V gene TRBV10-3; possibly TRBD1 for D (5 bases). There are 15 residues in the CDR3. Trimming removed 8 bases from V and 8 bases from J, with 24 bases in between. Germline values: CDR1 ENHRY, CDR2 SYGVKD. The CDR3 nucleotides read TGTGCCATCCGTGGGGCAGAAGGCGCCAATATAGGCTACACCTTC. It yields the protein CAIRGAEGANIGYTF.

The sample holds one count of this clone. The rearrangement uses TRBV5-1 and TRBJ2-5, with 7 bases lining up with TRBD1. V lost 4 bases and J lost 4; bases outside the gene matches: 10. Per germline, CDR1 SGHRS and CDR2 YFSETQ. The CDR3 length is 15 residues. The CDR3 DNA follows: TGCGCCAGCAGCCGCAGCTTTGACAGGGCAGAGACCCAGTACTTC. It encodes CASSRSFDRAETQYF.

The chain combines TRBV7-2 with TRBJ1-6; the D gene is possibly TRBD1 (5 bases). The CDR3 has 14 residues. Trimming shortened V by 5 bases and J by 7 bases, and 12 bases separated the two germline ends. Germline CDR1 SGHTA, CDR2 FQGNSA. The CDR3 region has the DNA TGTGCCAGCAGCCTGGGAGGGGCGAATTCACCCCTCCACTTT. Protein product: CASSLGGANSPLHF.

V gene TRBV25-1 combines with J gene TRBJ2-1; D unclear. V was cut by 1 base and J by 3 bases, with 7 bases left in between. CDR3 length: 14 residues. Germline V lookup: CDR1 MGHDK, CDR2 SYGVNS. CDR3 loop: CASSEFVGYNEQFF. The DNA of the CDR3 is TGTGCCAGCAGTGAATTTGTGGGCTACAATGAGCAGTTCTTC.

The chain employs TRBV15 and TRBJ2-1; D is ambiguous. CDR1 is LNHNV and CDR2 is YYDKDF in the germline V gene (reference sequence). Trimming removed 6 bases from V and 3 bases from J, with 9 bases in between. The CDR3 contains 13 residues. In DNA, the CDR3 is TGTGCCACCAGAGATGGAAACTACAATGAGCAGTTCTTC. This sequence encodes CATRDGNYNEQFF.

The chain couples TRBV9 to TRBJ2-3; 9 bases map to TRBD1. The CDR3 consists of 14 residues. V shed 3 bases, J shed 6 bases, and the junction held 5 bases outside the gene matches. Germline V gene data show CDR1 as SGDLS and CDR2 as YYNGEE. CDR3 nucleotides: TGTGCCAGCAGCGCGGGGACAGGGTTGGATACGCAGTATTTT. Residues: CASSAGTGLDTQYF.